This T cell receptor (beta chain) appears in the sequencing data of a study of blood T cells in healthy people across ages. The table lists this clonotype with a few counts. Its specificity is unknown. This CDR3 region has 12 residues. Germline CDR1 and CDR2: SQVTM and ANQGSEA. V lost 4 bases and J lost 7; bases outside the gene matches: 7. Through a sample-barcoded 5' primer and a J-beta primer mix, a second PCR was run for about 6 to 11 cycles. Via MiXCR, TCRdb re-called the 5' RACE reads, giving one row per CDR3 protein. The sample shows some 1,000,000 distinct CDR3 sequences, almost 25% of them seen only once. Findings of the study overall: Diversity of TCR beta correlated strongly with naive T cell percentage.

Another study also made use of these data, one on T cells of mothers and their children. That report adds: Extracted RNA, in its entirety, went into cDNA synthesis at roughly 1.4 ug per 15 ul. Not a single persistent microchimeric T cell clone was detected.

The sequence was obtained from a girl aged 2 to 10 in good health. The specimen was blood. The J gene is TRBJ2-7, the V gene TRBV29-1; the match to TRBD1 covers 7 bases. CDR3 in amino acids: CSVARQGREQYF. CDR3 coding DNA: TGCAGCGTTGCTAGACAGGGCCGAGAGCAGTACTTC.